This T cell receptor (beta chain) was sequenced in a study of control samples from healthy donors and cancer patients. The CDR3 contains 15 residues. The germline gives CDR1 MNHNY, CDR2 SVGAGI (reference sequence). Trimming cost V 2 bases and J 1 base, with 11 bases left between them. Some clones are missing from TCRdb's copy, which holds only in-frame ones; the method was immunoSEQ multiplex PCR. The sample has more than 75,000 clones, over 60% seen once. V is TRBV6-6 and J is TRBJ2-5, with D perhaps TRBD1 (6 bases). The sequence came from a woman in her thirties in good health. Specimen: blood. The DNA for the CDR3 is TGTGCCAGCAGTTACATTCGGGACACCCAAGAGACCCAGTACTTC. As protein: CASSYIRDTQETQYF.